This entry is about one TCR beta chain. Its antigen is still unknown. Other DNA sequences of this sample code for an identical CDR3. The entry originates in a study of vaccination effects on CD4 cells after COVID-19. Study in general: Samples gathered post-vaccine arrived a median of 72 days past the second dose.

Prior to sequencing, the ViraFEST assay stimulated PBMC with viral peptide pools, which expanded the antigen-specific CD4+ T cells. Following culture for under 12 days, CD4+ T cells were isolated. As their vaccination, participants received two doses of either BNT162b2 or mRNA-1273. None of the vaccinated had previously contracted SARS-CoV-2, and their nucleocapsid antibodies tested negative. IL-2 at about 10 IU/ml and peptides at around 10 ug/ml were added to cultured PBMC, approximately 2.2 million per well. Cells had half their medium changed to IL-2 medium on days 3 and 7. Sequencing used immunoSEQ multiplex PCR; TCRdb keeps in-frame clones, though not all of them. The table shows tens of thousands of clones, with almost 75% occurring only once. Trimming stripped 6 bases from V and 0 bases from J, with 8 bases between. Germline V gives CDR1 MNHEY, CDR2 SVGAGI. The CDR3 sequence is 13 residues long.

The sequenced sample was CD4+ T cells from PBMCs cultured with HCoV-229E spike peptides, obtained after COVID-19 vaccination. The receptor comes from a human donor who received a COVID-19 vaccine. V usage is TRBV6-5 and J usage is TRBJ1-1; D unclear. CDR3 protein: CASSRTVNTEAFF. The DNA for the CDR3 is TGTGCCAGCAGCCGAACAGTGAACACTGAAGCTTTCTTT.